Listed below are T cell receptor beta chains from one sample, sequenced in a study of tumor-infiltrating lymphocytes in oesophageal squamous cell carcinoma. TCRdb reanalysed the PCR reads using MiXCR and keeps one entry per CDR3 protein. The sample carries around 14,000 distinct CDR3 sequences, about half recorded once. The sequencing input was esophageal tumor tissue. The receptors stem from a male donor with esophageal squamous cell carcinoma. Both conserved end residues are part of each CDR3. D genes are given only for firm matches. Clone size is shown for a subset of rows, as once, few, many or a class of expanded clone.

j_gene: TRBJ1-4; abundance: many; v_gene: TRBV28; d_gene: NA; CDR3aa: CASSLGGADEKLFF; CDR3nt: TGTGCCAGCAGCCTGGGGGGGGCGGATGAAAAACTGTTTTTT
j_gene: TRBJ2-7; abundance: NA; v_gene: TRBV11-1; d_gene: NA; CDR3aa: CASSPGGGDSYEQYF; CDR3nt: TGTGCCAGCAGCCCCGGCGGAGGGGACTCCTACGAGCAGTACTTC
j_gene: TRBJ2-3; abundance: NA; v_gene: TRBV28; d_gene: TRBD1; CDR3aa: CASSSPGTGVGTQYF; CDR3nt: TGTGCCAGCAGCAGTCCGGGGACAGGAGTCGGTACGCAGTATTTT
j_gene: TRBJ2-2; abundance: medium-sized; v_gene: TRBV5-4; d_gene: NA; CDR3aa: CASSLAFGQGTGELFF; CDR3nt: TGCGCCAGCAGCTTGGCTTTCGGCCAAGGAACCGGGGAGCTGTTTTTT
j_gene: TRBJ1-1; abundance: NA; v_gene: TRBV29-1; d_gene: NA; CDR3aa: CSVGTANTEAFF; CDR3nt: TGCAGCGTTGGGACAGCTAACACTGAAGCTTTCTTT
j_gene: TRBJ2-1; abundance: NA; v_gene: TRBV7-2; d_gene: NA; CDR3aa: CASSLGTLSYNEQFF; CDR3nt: TGTGCCAGCAGCTTAGGGACTCTCTCCTACAATGAGCAGTTCTTC
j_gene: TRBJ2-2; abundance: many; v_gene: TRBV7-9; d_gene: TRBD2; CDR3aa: CASSIRLAVNTGELFF; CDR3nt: TGTGCCAGCAGCATAAGACTAGCGGTGAACACCGGGGAGCTGTTTTTT
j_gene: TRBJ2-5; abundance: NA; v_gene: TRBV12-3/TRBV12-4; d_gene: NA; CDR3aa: CASSLGISETQYF; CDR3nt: TGTGCCAGCAGTTTAGGGATCTCGGAGACCCAGTACTTC
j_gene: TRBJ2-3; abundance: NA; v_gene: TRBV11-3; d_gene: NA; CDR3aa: CASSREPDTQYF; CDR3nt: TGTGCCAGCAGCCGTGAGCCGGATACGCAGTATTTT
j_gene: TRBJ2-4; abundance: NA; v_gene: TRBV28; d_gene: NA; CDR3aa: CASTQGAKNIQYF; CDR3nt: TGTGCCAGCACCCAGGGGGCCAAAAACATTCAGTACTTC
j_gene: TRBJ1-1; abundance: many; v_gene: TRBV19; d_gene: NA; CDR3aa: CASSHTGLRNTEAFF; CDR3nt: TGTGCCAGTAGCCATACAGGGCTACGGAACACTGAAGCTTTCTTT
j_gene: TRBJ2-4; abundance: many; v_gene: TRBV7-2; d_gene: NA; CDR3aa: CASSPDHNKGNIQYF; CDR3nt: TGTGCCAGCAGCCCAGACCACAACAAGGGAAACATTCAGTACTTC
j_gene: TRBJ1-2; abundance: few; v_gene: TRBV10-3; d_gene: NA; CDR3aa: CAISELPENYGYTF; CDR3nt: TGTGCCATCAGTGAACTTCCAGAGAACTATGGCTACACCTTC
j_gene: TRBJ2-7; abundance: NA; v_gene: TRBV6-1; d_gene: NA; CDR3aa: CASRAQGNAEQYF; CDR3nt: TGTGCCAGCAGGGCGCAGGGGAACGCTGAGCAGTACTTC
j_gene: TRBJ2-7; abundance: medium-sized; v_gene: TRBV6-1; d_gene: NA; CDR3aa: CASSSDHPDMIKGEQYF; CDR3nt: TGTGCCAGCAGTTCCGACCATCCGGACATGATAAAGGGCGAGCAGTACTTC
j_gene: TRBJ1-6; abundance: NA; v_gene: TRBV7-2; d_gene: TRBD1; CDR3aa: CASRSRDRGGEQYF; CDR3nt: TGTGCCAGCAGGAGTCGGGACAGGGGTGGCGAGCAGTACTTT
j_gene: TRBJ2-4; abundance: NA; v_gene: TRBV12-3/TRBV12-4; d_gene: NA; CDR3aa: CASSPSPRWQYF; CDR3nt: TGTGCCAGCAGCCCTTCTCCACGATGGCAGTACTTC
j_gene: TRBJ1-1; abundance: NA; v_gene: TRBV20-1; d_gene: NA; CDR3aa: CSARDSEVMNTEAFF; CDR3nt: TGCAGTGCTAGAGACAGTGAAGTCATGAACACTGAAGCTTTCTTT
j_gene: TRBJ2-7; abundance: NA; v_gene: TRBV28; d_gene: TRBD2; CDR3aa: CASSVPGLVSYEQYF; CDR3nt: TGTGCCAGCAGTGTACCAGGACTAGTCTCCTACGAGCAGTACTTC
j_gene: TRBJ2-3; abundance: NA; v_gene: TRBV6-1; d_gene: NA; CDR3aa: CASSSPEGADTQYF; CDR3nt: TGTGCCAGCAGTTCCCCGGAAGGGGCAGATACGCAGTATTTT
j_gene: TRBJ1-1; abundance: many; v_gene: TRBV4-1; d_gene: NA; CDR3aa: CASSLRELNTEAFF; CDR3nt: TGCGCCAGCAGCCTCCGGGAACTGAACACTGAAGCTTTCTTT
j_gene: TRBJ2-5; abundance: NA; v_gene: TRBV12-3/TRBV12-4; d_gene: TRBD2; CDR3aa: CASSLRGPSPGREQYF; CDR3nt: TGTGCCAGCAGTTTAAGAGGTCCTAGCCCGGGGAGGGAGCAGTACTTC
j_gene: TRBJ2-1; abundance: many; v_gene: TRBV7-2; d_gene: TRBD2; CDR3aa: CASSDTSGNYNEQFF; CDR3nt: TGTGCCAGCAGCGATACTAGCGGGAACTACAATGAGCAGTTCTTC
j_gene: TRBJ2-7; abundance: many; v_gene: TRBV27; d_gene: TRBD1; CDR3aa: CASSLRWTGTSPYEQYF; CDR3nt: TGTGCCAGCAGTTTAAGATGGACAGGGACCTCCCCCTACGAGCAGTACTTC
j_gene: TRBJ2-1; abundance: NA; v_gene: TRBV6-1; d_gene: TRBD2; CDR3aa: CASSSETSGVYNEQFF; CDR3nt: TGTGCCAGCAGTTCAGAGACTAGCGGGGTATACAATGAGCAGTTCTTC
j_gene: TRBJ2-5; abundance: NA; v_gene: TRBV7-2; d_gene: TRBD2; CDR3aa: CASSLASGRLQETQYF; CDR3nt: TGTGCCAGCAGCTTAGCGAGCGGGAGATTGCAAGAGACCCAGTACTTC
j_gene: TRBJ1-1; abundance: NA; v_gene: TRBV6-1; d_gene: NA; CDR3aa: CASSPRGATEAFF; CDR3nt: TGTGCCAGCAGTCCCAGGGGCGCGACTGAAGCTTTCTTT
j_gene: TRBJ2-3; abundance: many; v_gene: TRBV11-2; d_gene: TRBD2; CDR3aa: CASSVRSGTSGSEGDTQYF; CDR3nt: TGTGCCAGCAGCGTGCGATCCGGGACTAGCGGGAGCGAGGGAGATACGCAGTATTTT
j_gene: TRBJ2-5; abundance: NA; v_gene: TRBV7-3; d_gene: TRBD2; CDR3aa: CASSLMGLAGGPETQYF; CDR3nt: TGTGCCAGCAGCTTAATGGGACTAGCGGGAGGGCCGGAGACCCAGTACTTC
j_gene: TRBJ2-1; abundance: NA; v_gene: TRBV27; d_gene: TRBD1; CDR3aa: CASSLRWTGTSPYEQFF; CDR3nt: TGTGCCAGCAGTTTAAGATGGACAGGGACCTCTCCCTACGAGCAGTTCTTC
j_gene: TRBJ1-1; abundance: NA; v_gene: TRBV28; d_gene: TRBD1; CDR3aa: CASSLWTGAMNTEAFF; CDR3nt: TGTGCCAGCAGTTTATGGACAGGGGCAATGAACACTGAAGCTTTCTTT
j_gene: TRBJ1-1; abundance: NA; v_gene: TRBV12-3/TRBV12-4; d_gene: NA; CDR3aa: CASSLRGADTEAFF; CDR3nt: TGTGCCAGCAGTTTACGGGGGGCGGACACTGAAGCTTTCTTT
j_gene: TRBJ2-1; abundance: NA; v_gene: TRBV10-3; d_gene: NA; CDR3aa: CAISLRDETEQFF; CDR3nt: TGTGCCATCTCCCTTAGGGACGAGACTGAGCAGTTCTTC
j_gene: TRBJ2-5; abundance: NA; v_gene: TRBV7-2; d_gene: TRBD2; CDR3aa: CASSWRLASNHNEQYF; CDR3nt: TGTGCCAGCAGCTGGCGACTAGCAAGTAATCACAATGAGCAGTACTTC
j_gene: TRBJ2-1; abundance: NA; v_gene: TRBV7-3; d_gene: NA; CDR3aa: CASSLSRYNEQFF; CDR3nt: TGTGCCAGCAGCTTAAGTCGCTACAATGAGCAGTTCTTC
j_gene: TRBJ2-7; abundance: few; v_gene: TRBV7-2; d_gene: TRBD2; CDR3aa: CASSLAPTSGAAYEQYF; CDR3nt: TGTGCCAGCAGCTTAGCCCCGACTAGCGGGGCCGCCTACGAGCAGTACTTC
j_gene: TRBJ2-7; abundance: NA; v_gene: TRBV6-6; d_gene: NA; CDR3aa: CASSYSTMTYEQYF; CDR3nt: TGTGCCAGCAGTTACTCGACGATGACCTACGAGCAGTACTTC
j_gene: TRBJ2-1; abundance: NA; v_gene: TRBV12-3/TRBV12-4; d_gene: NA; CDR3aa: CASSFLGSNEQFF; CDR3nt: TGTGCCAGCAGTTTTTTGGGGTCCAATGAGCAGTTCTTC
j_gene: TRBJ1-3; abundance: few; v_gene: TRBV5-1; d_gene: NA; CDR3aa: CASSLGRIGSGNTIYF; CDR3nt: TGCGCCAGCAGCTTAGGACGGATCGGTTCTGGAAACACCATATATTTT
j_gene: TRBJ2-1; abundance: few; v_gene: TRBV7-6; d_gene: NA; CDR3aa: CASSFAHRELEDEQFF; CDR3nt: TGTGCCAGCAGCTTCGCCCACAGGGAGCTCGAGGATGAGCAGTTCTTC
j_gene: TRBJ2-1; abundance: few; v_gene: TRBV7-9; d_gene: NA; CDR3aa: CASSFTWSSYNEQFF; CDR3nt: TGTGCCAGCAGCTTTACATGGAGCTCCTACAATGAGCAGTTCTTC
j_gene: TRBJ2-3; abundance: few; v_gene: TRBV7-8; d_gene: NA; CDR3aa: CASSFSFQSTDTQYF; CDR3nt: TGTGCCAGCAGCTTCAGCTTTCAGAGCACAGATACGCAGTATTTT
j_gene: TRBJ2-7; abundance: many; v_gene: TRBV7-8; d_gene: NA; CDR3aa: CASSFAGDEQYF; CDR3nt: TGTGCCAGCAGCTTTGCAGGGGATGAGCAGTACTTC
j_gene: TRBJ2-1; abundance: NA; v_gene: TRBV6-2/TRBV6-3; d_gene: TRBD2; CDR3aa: CASSYSTSAYSYNEQFF; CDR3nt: TGTGCCAGCAGTTACTCGACTAGCGCCTACTCCTACAATGAGCAGTTCTTC
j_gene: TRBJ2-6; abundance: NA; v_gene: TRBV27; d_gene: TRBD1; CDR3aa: CTSSLVRDLPDRGGANVLTF; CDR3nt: TGCACCAGCAGTTTGGTTAGGGACCTACCGGACAGGGGTGGGGCCAACGTCCTGACTTTC
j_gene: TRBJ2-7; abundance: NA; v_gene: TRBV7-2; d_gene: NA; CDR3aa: CASSQGFLNEQYF; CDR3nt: TGTGCCAGCAGTCAGGGTTTTTTGAACGAGCAGTACTTC
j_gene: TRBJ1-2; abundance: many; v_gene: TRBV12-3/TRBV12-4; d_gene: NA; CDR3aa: CASSLKGRGDYGYTF; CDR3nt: TGTGCCAGCAGTTTGAAGGGACGGGGCGACTATGGCTACACCTTC
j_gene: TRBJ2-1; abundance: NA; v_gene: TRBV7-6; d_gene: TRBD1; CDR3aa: CASSFGTGEQFF; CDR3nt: TGTGCCAGCAGCTTTGGGACAGGAGAGCAGTTCTTC
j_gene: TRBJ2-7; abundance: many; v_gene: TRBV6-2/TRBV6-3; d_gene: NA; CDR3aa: CASRRGVSYEQYF; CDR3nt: TGTGCCAGCAGACGAGGCGTCTCCTACGAGCAGTACTTC